Sequencing of this T cell receptor (beta chain) was carried out in a study of T cell responses to AZD1222 COVID-19 vaccine. Clones were sequenced by immunoSEQ multiplex PCR, and TCRdb holds only the in-frame ones, with some missing. The sample holds roughly 200,000 clones, 85% to 95% seen once. Sequences were derived from peripheral blood, sampled on day 0 of MenACWY control vaccination. The sequence derives from an adult in good health.

CDR3 nucleotides: TGTGCCAGCACCCCAATAGGGCGGGGGGGCCAAGAGACCCAGTACTTC. Translated, it gives CASTPIGRGGQETQYF. V and J are TRBV5-4 and TRBJ2-5; 9 nucleotides align to TRBD2. Looked up from germline, CDR1 is SGHNT and CDR2 is YYREEE (reference sequence). Losses at the gene ends were 6 bases for V and 1 base for J; bases not matched to a gene: 10. CDR3 length: 16 amino acids.